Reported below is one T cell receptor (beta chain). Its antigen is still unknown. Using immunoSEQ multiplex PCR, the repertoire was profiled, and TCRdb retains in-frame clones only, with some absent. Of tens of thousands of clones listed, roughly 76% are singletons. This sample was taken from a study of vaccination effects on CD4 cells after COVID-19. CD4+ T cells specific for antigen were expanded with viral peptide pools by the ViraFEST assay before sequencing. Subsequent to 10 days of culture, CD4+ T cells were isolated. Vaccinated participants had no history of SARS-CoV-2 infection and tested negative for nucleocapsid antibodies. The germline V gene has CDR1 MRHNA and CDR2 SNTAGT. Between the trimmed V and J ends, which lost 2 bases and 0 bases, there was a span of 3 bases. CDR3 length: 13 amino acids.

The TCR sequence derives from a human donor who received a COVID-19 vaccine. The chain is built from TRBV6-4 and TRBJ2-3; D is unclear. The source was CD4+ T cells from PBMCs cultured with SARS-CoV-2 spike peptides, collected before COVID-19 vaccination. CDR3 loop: CASSDTSTDTQYF. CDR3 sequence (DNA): TGTGCCAGCAGTGACACTAGCACAGATACGCAGTATTTT.